The 26 T cell receptor beta chains below all came from one sample that was sequenced in a study of cytomegalovirus exposure and HLA in healthy donors. Both 60 Vbeta primers and 13 Jbeta primers went into the PCR. Method: immunoSEQ multiplex PCR; TCRdb's copy keeps in-frame clones and lacks some. The sample yields some 120,000 clones, 81% seen once. The sequenced material came from PBMCs. The receptors here all came from a woman aged 25 to 39 in good health and CMV-seronegative.

The chain couples TRBV25-1 to TRBJ2-2; D not resolved. The CDR3 runs to 13 residues. Germline CDR1 MGHDK, CDR2 SYGVNS. V was trimmed by 3 bases and J by 8 bases, leaving 10 bases between them. As DNA, the CDR3 is TGTGCCAGCAGTGACCGAAAGAGGGGGGAGCTGTTTTTT. This sequence encodes CASSDRKRGELFF.

This rearrangement joins TRBV30 to TRBJ1-5; weak D call: TRBD1 (6 bases). CDR1 and CDR2 from the germline V gene are GTSNPN and SVGIG (reference sequence). This CDR3 region has 14 residues. Trimming left V 2 bases short and J 5 bases short, with 13 bases between. The DNA of the CDR3 is TGTGCCTGGAGTCGGGGACAACTAGATCAGCCCCAGCATTTT. This sequence encodes CAWSRGQLDQPQHF.

The J gene is TRBJ2-1, the V gene TRBV5-4, with 8 bases fitting TRBD2. Germline V gene sequence: CDR1 SGHNT, CDR2 YYREEE (reference sequence). The ends lost 7 bases at V and 5 bases at J; junction bases unmatched: 5. The CDR3 has 13 residues. For the CDR3, the DNA is TGTGCCAGCCAGCGGGAGATCGACAATGAGCAGTTCTTC. This encodes CASQREIDNEQFF.

This chain joins TRBV6-5 and TRBJ2-1; D may be TRBD2 (6 bases). The CDR3 has 16 residues. Between the trimmed V and J ends, which lost 2 bases and 9 bases, there was a span of 20 bases. CDR1 MNHEY and CDR2 SVGAGI come from the germline V gene. The CDR3 protein is CASSYGGARFGGEQFF. CDR3 DNA: TGTGCCAGCAGTTACGGAGGGGCCAGATTTGGCGGTGAGCAGTTCTTC.

The chain recombines TRBV27 with TRBJ1-1; tentative D call: TRBD1 (6 bases). V was cut by 3 bases and J by 2 bases, with 10 bases left in between. This CDR3 contains 14 residues. The germline V gene has CDR1 MNHEY and CDR2 SMNVEV (reference sequence). The chain's CDR3 is CASSLLGGNTEAFF. For the CDR3, the DNA is TGTGCCAGCAGTTTGTTAGGGGGAAACACTGAAGCTTTCTTT.

Here the CDR3 DNA reads TGTGCCAGTAGTATATCTCGGGGAAACACTGAAGCTTTCTTT. It specifies CASSISRGNTEAFF. V gene TRBV19 combines with J gene TRBJ1-1; D remains ambiguous. CDR1 LNHDA and CDR2 SQIVND come from the germline V gene (reference sequence). Trimming took off 2 bases at V and 2 bases at J, with 9 bases between the two ends. The CDR3 totals 14 residues.

This sequence joins TRBV5-6 and TRBJ2-3; D uncertain. Trimming took 3 bases from V and 1 from J, leaving 18 bases between them. This CDR3 comprises 17 residues. From germline, CDR1 is SGHDT and CDR2 YYEEEE. CDR3 sequence: CASSSKRLGYGTDTQYF. The CDR3 nucleotides read TGTGCCAGCAGCTCCAAGAGGTTGGGTTACGGCACAGATACGCAGTATTTT.

The V and J genes are TRBV28 and TRBJ1-5; D unresolved. This CDR3 spans 13 amino acids. Per germline, CDR1 MDHEN and CDR2 SYDVKM. Trimming removed 8 bases at V and 5 bases at J, with 13 bases between. This chain's CDR3 is CASPLRRDQPQHF. The CDR3 coding sequence is TGTGCCAGCCCACTTAGGAGGGATCAGCCCCAGCATTTT.

The chain has TRBV7-2 and TRBJ2-1; 9 bases map to TRBD2. V lost 2 bases and J lost 6; bases outside the gene matches: 14. Germline V gives CDR1 SGHTA, CDR2 FQGNSA. The CDR3 extends over 18 amino acids. DNA for the CDR3: TGTGCCAGCAGCTTAAGATCCGGCGGGAGGGCCGGGTTCAATGAGCAGTTCTTC. Translation: CASSLRSGGRAGFNEQFF.

This chain connects TRBV2 to TRBJ1-5, with 9 bases matching TRBD1. V lost 3 bases, J lost 4 bases, and 4 bases stayed unmatched. Germline V gene sequence: CDR1 SNHLY, CDR2 FYNNEI. The CDR3 has 15 residues. The CDR3 protein is CASSDEGTGNQPQHF. DNA of the CDR3: TGTGCCAGCAGTGACGAGGGGACAGGGAATCAGCCCCAGCATTTT. Full variable domain (outside the CDR3, taken from reference TRBV2 and TRBJ1-5): EPEVTQTPSHQVTQMGQEVILRCVPISNHLYFYWYRQILGQKVEFLVSFYNNEISEKSEIFDDQFSVERPDGSNFTLKIRSTKLEDSAMYFCASSDEGTGNQPQHFGDGTRLSIL.

The chain uses TRBV27 and TRBJ1-5, with TRBD1 identical over 7 bases. Unmatched junction bases numbered 14, after V lost 4 bases and J lost 5 bases. Per the germline V gene, CDR1 is MNHEY and CDR2 is SMNVEV (reference sequence). This CDR3 region has 17 residues. The CDR3 DNA sequence: TGTGCCAGCAGTTCTCTGCGACAGGGTCCTTTAGATCAGCCCCAGCATTTT. This codes for CASSSLRQGPLDQPQHF.

The V gene is TRBV5-1, the J gene TRBJ1-5; tentative D call: TRBD1 (5 bases). The length of the CDR3 is 14 residues. The V and J ends lost 4 bases and 3 bases respectively, with 11 bases between them. Germline V gives CDR1 SGHRS, CDR2 YFSETQ. In nucleotides, the CDR3 is TGCGCCAGCAGCGTATCAGGGCCCAATCAGCCCCAGCATTTT. This codes for CASSVSGPNQPQHF.

The chain has TRBV4-1 and TRBJ1-3, with TRBD1 matching over 7 bases. The junction had 6 bases not matched to a gene; V was cut back by 4 bases and J by 3 bases. CDR3 length equals 15 residues. CDR1 and CDR2 (germline): MGHRA, YSYEKL. The CDR3 DNA sequence: TGCGCCAGCAGCCCGAAGCAGGGGGGTGGAAACACCATATATTTT. This gives the protein CASSPKQGGGNTIYF.

The chain employs TRBV28 and TRBJ2-7, with 10 positions matching TRBD2. Germline V lookup: CDR1 MDHEN, CDR2 SYDVKM. The ends lost 2 bases at V and 0 bases at J; junction bases unmatched: 10. There are 18 residues in the CDR3. Written as DNA, the CDR3 is TGTGCCAGCAGTTTAGAACAAGGGACTAGCGTCAGCTCCTACGAGCAGTACTTC. Translation gives CASSLEQGTSVSSYEQYF.

The chain carries TRBV6-5 and TRBJ2-7; D may be TRBD1 (6 bases). Germline-derived CDR1 and CDR2 are MNHEY and SVGAGI. The CDR3 spans 14 residues. V was clipped by 4 bases and J by 2 bases, with 12 bases between them. CDR3 loop: CASSFRDITYEQYF. CDR3 nucleotide sequence: TGTGCCAGCAGTTTCCGGGACATAACCTACGAGCAGTACTTC.

The V and J genes are TRBV28 and TRBJ2-7; unclear D gene. The CDR3 consists of 15 residues. The germline V gene has CDR1 MDHEN and CDR2 SYDVKM. The V and J ends lost 6 bases and 2 bases respectively, with 17 bases between them. The CDR3 spells CASSLVLPRPYEQYF. CDR3 nucleotides: TGTGCCAGCAGCCTGGTACTCCCTAGGCCCTACGAGCAGTACTTC.

This rearrangement joins TRBV6-1 to TRBJ1-3, with D possibly matching TRBD1 (6 bases). CDR1 and CDR2 (germline): MNHNS, SASEGT. The CDR3 has 16 amino acids. Trimming shortened V by 2 bases and J by 3 bases, and 14 bases separated the two germline ends. CDR3 nucleotide sequence: TGTGCCAGCAGTGAACCCATGAAGGGGGTTGGAAACACCATATATTTT. This sequence encodes CASSEPMKGVGNTIYF.

V gene TRBV18 combines with J gene TRBJ2-7; 9 nucleotides line up with TRBD2. In germline, CDR1 is KGHSH, CDR2 LQKENI. The CDR3 is 17 amino acids. V was pared by 5 bases and J by 3 bases, with 14 bases of the junction left unmatched. The CDR3 coding sequence is TGTGCCAGCTCAGGAGAACTACTAGCGCGGGAGGGCTACGAGCAGTACTTC. Translation: CASSGELLAREGYEQYF.

This clone came up once. The chain links TRBV7-3 to TRBJ1-1; 8 bases are shared with TRBD1. The junction had 1 base not matched to a gene; V was cut back by 6 bases and J by 1 base. Per germline, CDR1 SGHTA and CDR2 FQGTGA. This CDR3 is 13 amino acids long. CDR3 bases: TGTGCCAGCAGACAGGGGGGGAACACTGAAGCTTTCTTT. Its protein is CASRQGGNTEAFF.

This sequence joins TRBV4-1 and TRBJ2-5; 7 bases are shared with TRBD1. The CDR3 length is 14 residues. Germline loops: CDR1 MGHRA, CDR2 YSYEKL. V was clipped by 1 base and J by 5 bases; unmatched bases: 4. The chain's CDR3 is CASSQGDRYETQYF. The CDR3 coding sequence is TGCGCCAGCAGCCAAGGGGACAGATACGAGACCCAGTACTTC.

The chain joins TRBV28 to TRBJ1-2; D remains unclear. This CDR3 spans 12 amino acids. Trimming stripped 2 bases from V and 3 bases from J, with 4 bases between. The germline CDR1 and CDR2 sequences are MDHEN and SYDVKM. This chain's CDR3 is CASSLVDYGYTF. DNA of the CDR3: TGTGCCAGCAGTTTAGTAGACTATGGCTACACCTTC.

J is TRBJ1-3 and V is TRBV4-1; 9 nucleotides line up with TRBD1. This CDR3 is 14 amino acids long. Looked up from germline, CDR1 is MGHRA and CDR2 is YSYEKL. V lost 5 bases and J lost 8; bases outside the gene matches: 7. CDR3 DNA sequence: TGCGCCAGCAGCTGGGGACAGGGAATAGACACCATATATTTT. It specifies CASSWGQGIDTIYF.

Only one count was recorded for this clone. The chain has TRBV7-8 and TRBJ2-7; D is perhaps TRBD2 (6 bases). The CDR3 extends over 12 amino acids. Germline loops: CDR1 SGHVS, CDR2 FQNEAQ. Trimming left V 4 bases short and J 3 bases short, with 7 bases between. The CDR3 loop is CASSYGSYEQYF. In nucleotides, the CDR3 is TGTGCCAGCAGCTACGGGAGCTACGAGCAGTACTTC.

The gene calls are TRBV4-1 and TRBJ2-5; TRBD1 matches 10 bases. Near its end, the DNA agrees better with TRBJ2-7, so the J call may be wrong. The CDR3 is made up of 16 amino acids. Germline V gene sequence: CDR1 MGHRA, CDR2 YSYEKL. The CDR3, as DNA: TGCGCCAGCAGCCGACCCGGGACAGGGGTATCTAACGAGCAGTACTTC. Translation gives CASSRPGTGVSNEQYF.

The rearrangement joins TRBV5-4 to TRBJ2-2; D is perhaps TRBD2 (6 bases). There are 15 residues in the CDR3. The V end was cut by 0 bases, the J end by 7 bases, with 13 bases between. Germline values: CDR1 SGHNT, CDR2 YYREEE (reference sequence). The CDR3 DNA is TGTGCCAGCAGCTTGGTCGGACTCGGGGGCGGGGAGCTGTTTTTT. Its protein is CASSLVGLGGGELFF.

The rearrangement links TRBV7-8 to TRBJ1-2; 10 nucleotides match TRBD1. The germline CDR1 and CDR2 sequences are SGHVS and FQNEAQ. This CDR3 comprises 16 residues. The V and J ends lost 1 base and 2 bases, in that order; junction bases with no gene match: 4. CDR3 sequence (DNA): TGTGCCAGCAGCTTAGGAGGACAGGGGGGAAACTATGGCTACACCTTC. Amino acid sequence: CASSLGGQGGNYGYTF.